These 14 T cell receptor beta chains were all obtained from the same sample, sequenced in a study of blood T cell repertoires in COVID-19. Sequenced by immunoSEQ multiplex PCR; TCRdb stores in-frame clones only, minus some. The sample shows some 64,000 clones, approximately 80% of them seen only once. The sequenced sample was peripheral blood. These receptors came from a man aged 55 to 70 with acute or convalescent COVID-19.

The rearrangement links TRBV7-2 to TRBJ1-1, with D unclear. CDR3 size: 14 residues. Trimming left V 3 bases short and J 3 bases short, with 11 bases between. Germline values: CDR1 SGHTA, CDR2 FQGNSA. In DNA, the CDR3 is TGTGCCAGCAGCTTCGGGGAAAGGTACACTGAAGCTTTCTTT. Translating it yields CASSFGERYTEAFF.

This rearrangement joins TRBV4-2 to TRBJ1-1; possibly TRBD1 for D (5 bases). Germline CDR1 is LGHNA and CDR2 is YNFKEQ. The CDR3 is 15 amino acids. V gave up 0 bases and J gave up 5 bases, with 13 bases separating them. CDR3 DNA: TGTGCCAGCAGCCAAGATGGGGCGGGATGGACTGAAGCTTTCTTT. Protein product: CASSQDGAGWTEAFF.

J is TRBJ2-7 and V is TRBV6-5; no clear D gene. CDR1 and CDR2 from the germline V gene are MNHEY and SVGAGI. The ends were cut back, 0 bases at V and 7 bases at J, with 13 bases in the middle. This CDR3 has 14 residues. The CDR3 DNA is TGTGCCAGCAGTTACTCGATGCTGACTGGGGAGCAGTACTTC. Amino acid sequence: CASSYSMLTGEQYF.

V and J are TRBV7-9 and TRBJ2-5; 9 bases match TRBD2. This CDR3 is built from 14 residues. Trimming removed 6 bases from V and 1 base from J; junction bases left unmatched: 3. CDR1 and CDR2 from the germline V gene are SEHNR and FQNEAQ (reference sequence). CDR3 region: CASRFSGGQETQYF. CDR3 in DNA: TGTGCCAGCAGGTTTAGCGGGGGCCAAGAGACCCAGTACTTC.

The V call is TRBV28, the J call TRBJ2-7, with D unresolved. Germline CDR1 reads MDHEN; CDR2 reads SYDVKM. V was cut by 6 bases and J by 5 bases, with 14 bases left in between. The CDR3 runs 13 residues. CDR3 coding DNA: TGTGCCAGCAGCCGCGCCCCCGCGAACGAGCAGTACTTC. Amino acid sequence: CASSRAPANEQYF.

V usage is TRBV19 and J usage is TRBJ2-2, with 8 bases identical to TRBD1. The trim removed 1 base at V and 5 bases at J, leaving 6 bases unmatched. The CDR3 totals 16 residues. Germline CDR1 is LNHDA and CDR2 is SQIVND (reference sequence). The chain's CDR3 is CASSIGQGRRTGELFF. In DNA, the CDR3 is TGTGCCAGTAGTATAGGACAGGGGCGCAGGACCGGGGAGCTGTTTTTT.

The rearrangement links TRBV5-4 to TRBJ2-7; 9 bases agree with TRBD2. The CDR3 consists of 14 residues. The junction had 5 bases not matched to a gene; V was cut back by 1 base and J by 6 bases. Per germline, CDR1 SGHNT and CDR2 YYREEE (reference sequence). The CDR3 is CASSLRAGGSEQYF. CDR3 DNA sequence: TGTGCCAGCAGCTTGCGTGCGGGAGGGTCCGAGCAGTACTTC. The whole variable domain, filled in from reference TRBV5-4 and TRBJ2-7, reads ETGVTQSPTHLIKTRGQQVTLRCSSQSGHNTVSWYQQALGQGPQFIFQYYREEENGRGNFPPRFSGLQFPNYSSELNVNALELDDSALYLCASSLRAGGSEQYFGPGTRLTVT.

V and J are TRBV12-3 or TRBV12-4 and TRBJ1-2; D may be TRBD1 (6 bases). V was clipped by 3 bases and J by 8 bases, with 10 bases between them. This CDR3 contains 12 residues. The CDR3 DNA is TGTGCCAGCAGTTTTGGGACAAACGGCTACACCTTC. This encodes CASSFGTNGYTF.

The chain combines TRBV5-4 with TRBJ2-7; D gene unclear. V dropped 0 bases and J dropped 1 base, with 5 bases sitting between them. CDR3 length: 13 residues. Germline loops: CDR1 SGHNT, CDR2 YYREEE (reference sequence). The CDR3 nucleotides read TGTGCCAGCAGCTTGGGCGTTTCCTACGAGCAGTACTTC. Amino acids: CASSLGVSYEQYF.

This chain joins TRBV7-8 and TRBJ2-1; D unresolved. Trimming removed 1 base at V and 9 bases at J, with 13 bases between. Germline V gene data show CDR1 as SGHVS and CDR2 as FQNEAQ. CDR3 length: 14 amino acids. CDR3 protein: CASSLGLVPPEQFF. The DNA of the CDR3 is TGTGCCAGCAGCTTAGGGCTCGTACCCCCTGAGCAGTTCTTC. Combining the CDR3 with reference TRBV7-8 and TRBJ2-1 gives the whole variable domain GAGVSQSPRYKVAKRGQDVALRCDPISGHVSLFWYQQALGQGPEFLTYFQNEAQLDKSGLPSDRFFAERPEGSVSTLKIQRTQQEDSAVYLCASSLGLVPPEQFFGPGTRLTVL.

The chain couples TRBV6-2 or TRBV6-3 to TRBJ1-5; 7 nucleotides agree with TRBD1. Unmatched junction bases numbered 17, after V lost 5 bases and J lost 4 bases. The CDR3 is 18 residues long. Germline-derived CDR1 and CDR2 are MNHEY and SVGEGT. As DNA, the CDR3 is TGTGCCAGCAGTACCTACAGGGCCACAGGGGATCGGAATCAGCCCCAGCATTTT. This translates into CASSTYRATGDRNQPQHF.

This chain uses TRBV29-1 with TRBJ1-2, with D uncertain. The CDR3 length is 14 residues. V was cut by 6 bases and J by 0 bases, with 14 bases left in between. Germline V gene lookup returns CDR1 SQVTM and CDR2 ANQGSEA. The CDR3 region has the DNA TGCAGCGTCGAGAACCCCGATTCTAACTATGGCTACACCTTC. Translating it yields CSVENPDSNYGYTF.

The chain uses TRBV30 and TRBJ2-1, with 9 bases lining up with TRBD2. In germline, CDR1 is GTSNPN, CDR2 SVGIG (reference sequence). J was trimmed by 6 bases and V by 4 bases; bases with no gene match: 10. The CDR3 sequence is 15 residues long. This CDR3 reads CAWKALGGRANEQFF. The CDR3 DNA sequence: TGTGCCTGGAAAGCACTCGGCGGGAGGGCCAATGAGCAGTTCTTC. Complete variable domain (other parts from reference TRBV30 and TRBJ2-1): SQTIHQWPATLVQPVGSPLSLECTVEGTSNPNLYWYRQAAGRGLQLLFYSVGIGQISSEVPQNLSASRPQDRQFILSSKKLLLSDSGFYLCAWKALGGRANEQFFGPGTRLTVL.

This chain connects TRBV11-2 to TRBJ2-2; unclear D gene. The CDR3 length is 13 residues. Trimming took off 5 bases at V and 4 bases at J, with 8 bases between the two ends. Germline V gene lookup returns CDR1 SGHAT and CDR2 FQNNGV. The CDR3 loop is CASSPLSTGELFF. The CDR3 DNA sequence: TGTGCCAGCAGCCCCCTAAGCACCGGGGAGCTGTTTTTT. Supplemented by reference TRBV11-2 and TRBJ2-2, the full variable domain reads EAGVAQSPRYKIIEKRQSVAFWCNPISGHATLYWYQQILGQGPKLLIQFQNNGVVDDSQLPKDRFSAERLKGVDSTLKIQPAKLEDSAVYLCASSPLSTGELFFGEGSRLTVL.